This T cell receptor beta chain was recovered during a study of T-cell memory formation after mild COVID-19. About this clonotype: Its antigen is undetermined.

The CDR3 runs 15 residues. Germline V gene data show CDR1 as KGHDR and CDR2 as SFDVKD. Trimming removed 4 bases at V and 4 bases at J, with 14 bases between. TCRdb fed the 5' RACE reads into MiXCR, producing one record per CDR3 protein. The sample holds roughly 350,000 distinct CDR3 sequences, around 15% seen once. Regarding the study as a whole: There was no confirmation that second-wave clones peaking on day 37 were SARS-CoV-2 specific.

The receptor comes from a man aged 18 to 29 who had mild COVID-19 (a few samples of this study predate the infection). Cell type and time point are not known. The specimen was PBMCs or a T cell subset sorted from them (not recorded which). This sequence joins TRBV24-1 and TRBJ2-3; the D is unclear. CDR3 sequence: CATSEPGPEADTQYF. CDR3 sequence (DNA): TGTGCCACCAGTGAACCCGGACCTGAGGCAGATACGCAGTATTTT.